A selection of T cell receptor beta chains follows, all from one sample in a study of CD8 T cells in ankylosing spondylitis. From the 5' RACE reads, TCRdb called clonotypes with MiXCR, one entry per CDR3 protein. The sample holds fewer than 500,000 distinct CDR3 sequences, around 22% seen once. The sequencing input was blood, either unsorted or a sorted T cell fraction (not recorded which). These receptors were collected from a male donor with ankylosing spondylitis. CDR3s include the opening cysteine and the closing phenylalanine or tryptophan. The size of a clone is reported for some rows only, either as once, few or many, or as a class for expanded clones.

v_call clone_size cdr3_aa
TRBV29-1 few CSARETGLDSPLHF
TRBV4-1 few CASNRLPTNEKLFF
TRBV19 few CASSMDKPTSYEQYF
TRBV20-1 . CSATPGRNTDTQYF
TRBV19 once CASSIGGLAGVRETQYF
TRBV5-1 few CASSFRGWGSYNEQFF
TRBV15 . CATSRDPLAAGYGYTF
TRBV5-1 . CARSFGQGHSPLHF
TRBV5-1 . CASSLVGTEGTGELFF
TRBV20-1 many CSASAGPRSNQPQHF
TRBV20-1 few CSAQTWGTSGTDTQYF
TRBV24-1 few CATSDDRALQPQHF
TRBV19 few CASSITGDTEAFF
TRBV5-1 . CASSAVAGVNEQFF
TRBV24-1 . CATSDYQGVVQYF
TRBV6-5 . CASSFDRLYYGYTF
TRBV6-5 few CASSYRGHEKLFF
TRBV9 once CASSPYGTGGNYGYTF
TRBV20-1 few CSAREGMPQHF
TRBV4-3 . CASSQDWGLLTGELFF
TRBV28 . CASSYGGSEQYF
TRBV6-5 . CASSGNNEQFF
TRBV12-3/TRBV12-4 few CASIGRPGDENTEAFF
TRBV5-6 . CASSLATRQWWRETQYF
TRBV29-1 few CSLVAGGPSDEQYF
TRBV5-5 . CASSPQGENQPQHF
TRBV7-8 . CASSLVNQGFSNQPQHF
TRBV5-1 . CASSGTQGLTYEQYF
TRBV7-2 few CASSKQTSGIYEQYF
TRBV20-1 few CSARLAGVLNEQFF
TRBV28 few CASSLGYGGELFF
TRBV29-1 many CSVEDTRRADTQYF
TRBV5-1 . CASSSKISGNQETQYF
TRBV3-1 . CASRFEWGSEQYF
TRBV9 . CASSVVAQGGEQYF
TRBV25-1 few CASSEYGGRGTEAFF
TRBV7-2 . CASRATGIGYTF
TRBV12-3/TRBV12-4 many CASSPQTVGRNEKLFF
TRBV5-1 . CVSSLGGGGSTEAFF
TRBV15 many CATTSGRAIDTDTQYF
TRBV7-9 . CASSSGRDEQFF
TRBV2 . CASSGGQDTDTQYF
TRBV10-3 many CAIRGQLESPLHF
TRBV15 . CATSRFLAGGPDEQFF
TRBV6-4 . CASRGLRTSGRNVNSRGVQFF
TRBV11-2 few CASSLVGPNQPQHF
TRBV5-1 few CASSSTGVRPDTQYF
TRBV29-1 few CSVEIRTALGFAEAFF
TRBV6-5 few CASRLWTGEQYF
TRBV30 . CAWDRGGNQPQHF
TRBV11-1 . CASSLAGMNGMPLMRNTEAFF
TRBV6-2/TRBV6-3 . CASSYRTSGSDGELFF
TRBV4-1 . CASSQTLGQGGYGYTF
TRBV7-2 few CASSETDWAVETQYF
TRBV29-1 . CSVEMTAYGYTF
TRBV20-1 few CSGGGSGNTIYF
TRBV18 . CASSPEKQSEAFF
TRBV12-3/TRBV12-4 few CASSSNYGLSGIEQFF